This T cell receptor beta chain was sequenced in a study of Ad26.COV2.S vaccination and SARS-CoV-2 variants. Study-level information: Among those in the COV1001 Ad26.COV2.S trial arm was the donor. Doses of Ad26.COV2.S were injected into muscle once or twice, 56 days apart. Study-wide points: Total responses of T cells may have been underestimated by the analyses of TCR breadth and depth.

Trimming removed 7 bases from V and 2 bases from J; junction bases left unmatched: 3. Germline assignment: CDR1 SEHNR and CDR2 FQNEAQ (reference sequence). The CDR3 is made up of 14 amino acids. Treatment of the sample: some 20 received Ad26.COV2.S at low or high dose, single or two shots; about 5 received placebo; per-sample allocation not given. All samples were drawn on day 63, counting from the first vaccine or placebo injection. Concerning this clone itself: No antigen is known for it.

Repertoires were generated with immunoSEQ multiplex PCR, while TCRdb's copy carries only in-frame clones and drops some. The top ten hold roughly 1.5% of the sample, which has hundreds of thousands of clones, 89% seen once. This sequence joins TRBV7-9 and TRBJ2-7; 12 bases line up with TRBD1. The sequences come from peripheral blood, collected in a trial of Ad26.COV2.S vaccine versus placebo. This TCR derives from a person aged 18-65 years who received the Ad26.COV2.S COVID-19 vaccine or a placebo. CDR3 region: CASIGDRGPYEQYF. The DNA of the CDR3 is TGTGCCAGCATCGGGGACAGGGGGCCCTACGAGCAGTACTTC.